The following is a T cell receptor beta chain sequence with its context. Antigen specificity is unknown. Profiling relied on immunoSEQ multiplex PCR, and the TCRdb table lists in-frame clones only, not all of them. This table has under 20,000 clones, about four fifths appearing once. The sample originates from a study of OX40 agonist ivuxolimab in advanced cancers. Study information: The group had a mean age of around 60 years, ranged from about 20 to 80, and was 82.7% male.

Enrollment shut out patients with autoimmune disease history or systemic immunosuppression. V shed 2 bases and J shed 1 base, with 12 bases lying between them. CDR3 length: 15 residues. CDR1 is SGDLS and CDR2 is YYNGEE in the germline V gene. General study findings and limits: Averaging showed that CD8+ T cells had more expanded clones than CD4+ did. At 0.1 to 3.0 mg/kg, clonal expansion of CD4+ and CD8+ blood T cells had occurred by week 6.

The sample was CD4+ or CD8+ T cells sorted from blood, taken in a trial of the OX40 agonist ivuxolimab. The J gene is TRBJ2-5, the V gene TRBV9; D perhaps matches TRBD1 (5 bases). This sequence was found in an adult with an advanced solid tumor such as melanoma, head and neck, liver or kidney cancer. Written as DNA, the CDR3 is TGTGCCAGCAGCGTCCTGGTAGGGGCCCAAGAGACCCAGTACTTC. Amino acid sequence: CASSVLVGAQETQYF.